The clone carrying this T cell receptor (beta chain) was recorded a few times. Its specificity is unknown. Primers used in a second PCR of about 6 to 11 cycles were a sample-barcoded 5' primer and a J-beta primer mix. TCRdb ran MiXCR on the 5' RACE reads and lists one entry per CDR3 protein. In the table there are around 670,000 distinct CDR3 sequences, approximately 30% of which are singletons. The sample is drawn from a study of blood T cells in healthy people across ages. The study, taken as a whole, reports: Unknown CMV status may confound age-related changes in expanded clones. Diversity was higher, and naive CD4+ cells more numerous, in long-lived donors than in aged donors.

V dropped 4 bases and J dropped 0 bases, with 12 bases sitting between them. Germline loops: CDR1 MNHEY, CDR2 SMNVEV (reference sequence). This CDR3 contains 15 residues. This TCR was sampled from a woman aged 80 or older in good health. Input material: blood. The chain is built from TRBV27 and TRBJ1-1; TRBD1 is a possible D gene (5 bases). For the CDR3, the DNA is TGTGCCAGCAGTTCGCACCAGGGAATGAACACTGAAGCTTTCTTT. Protein product: CASSSHQGMNTEAFF.